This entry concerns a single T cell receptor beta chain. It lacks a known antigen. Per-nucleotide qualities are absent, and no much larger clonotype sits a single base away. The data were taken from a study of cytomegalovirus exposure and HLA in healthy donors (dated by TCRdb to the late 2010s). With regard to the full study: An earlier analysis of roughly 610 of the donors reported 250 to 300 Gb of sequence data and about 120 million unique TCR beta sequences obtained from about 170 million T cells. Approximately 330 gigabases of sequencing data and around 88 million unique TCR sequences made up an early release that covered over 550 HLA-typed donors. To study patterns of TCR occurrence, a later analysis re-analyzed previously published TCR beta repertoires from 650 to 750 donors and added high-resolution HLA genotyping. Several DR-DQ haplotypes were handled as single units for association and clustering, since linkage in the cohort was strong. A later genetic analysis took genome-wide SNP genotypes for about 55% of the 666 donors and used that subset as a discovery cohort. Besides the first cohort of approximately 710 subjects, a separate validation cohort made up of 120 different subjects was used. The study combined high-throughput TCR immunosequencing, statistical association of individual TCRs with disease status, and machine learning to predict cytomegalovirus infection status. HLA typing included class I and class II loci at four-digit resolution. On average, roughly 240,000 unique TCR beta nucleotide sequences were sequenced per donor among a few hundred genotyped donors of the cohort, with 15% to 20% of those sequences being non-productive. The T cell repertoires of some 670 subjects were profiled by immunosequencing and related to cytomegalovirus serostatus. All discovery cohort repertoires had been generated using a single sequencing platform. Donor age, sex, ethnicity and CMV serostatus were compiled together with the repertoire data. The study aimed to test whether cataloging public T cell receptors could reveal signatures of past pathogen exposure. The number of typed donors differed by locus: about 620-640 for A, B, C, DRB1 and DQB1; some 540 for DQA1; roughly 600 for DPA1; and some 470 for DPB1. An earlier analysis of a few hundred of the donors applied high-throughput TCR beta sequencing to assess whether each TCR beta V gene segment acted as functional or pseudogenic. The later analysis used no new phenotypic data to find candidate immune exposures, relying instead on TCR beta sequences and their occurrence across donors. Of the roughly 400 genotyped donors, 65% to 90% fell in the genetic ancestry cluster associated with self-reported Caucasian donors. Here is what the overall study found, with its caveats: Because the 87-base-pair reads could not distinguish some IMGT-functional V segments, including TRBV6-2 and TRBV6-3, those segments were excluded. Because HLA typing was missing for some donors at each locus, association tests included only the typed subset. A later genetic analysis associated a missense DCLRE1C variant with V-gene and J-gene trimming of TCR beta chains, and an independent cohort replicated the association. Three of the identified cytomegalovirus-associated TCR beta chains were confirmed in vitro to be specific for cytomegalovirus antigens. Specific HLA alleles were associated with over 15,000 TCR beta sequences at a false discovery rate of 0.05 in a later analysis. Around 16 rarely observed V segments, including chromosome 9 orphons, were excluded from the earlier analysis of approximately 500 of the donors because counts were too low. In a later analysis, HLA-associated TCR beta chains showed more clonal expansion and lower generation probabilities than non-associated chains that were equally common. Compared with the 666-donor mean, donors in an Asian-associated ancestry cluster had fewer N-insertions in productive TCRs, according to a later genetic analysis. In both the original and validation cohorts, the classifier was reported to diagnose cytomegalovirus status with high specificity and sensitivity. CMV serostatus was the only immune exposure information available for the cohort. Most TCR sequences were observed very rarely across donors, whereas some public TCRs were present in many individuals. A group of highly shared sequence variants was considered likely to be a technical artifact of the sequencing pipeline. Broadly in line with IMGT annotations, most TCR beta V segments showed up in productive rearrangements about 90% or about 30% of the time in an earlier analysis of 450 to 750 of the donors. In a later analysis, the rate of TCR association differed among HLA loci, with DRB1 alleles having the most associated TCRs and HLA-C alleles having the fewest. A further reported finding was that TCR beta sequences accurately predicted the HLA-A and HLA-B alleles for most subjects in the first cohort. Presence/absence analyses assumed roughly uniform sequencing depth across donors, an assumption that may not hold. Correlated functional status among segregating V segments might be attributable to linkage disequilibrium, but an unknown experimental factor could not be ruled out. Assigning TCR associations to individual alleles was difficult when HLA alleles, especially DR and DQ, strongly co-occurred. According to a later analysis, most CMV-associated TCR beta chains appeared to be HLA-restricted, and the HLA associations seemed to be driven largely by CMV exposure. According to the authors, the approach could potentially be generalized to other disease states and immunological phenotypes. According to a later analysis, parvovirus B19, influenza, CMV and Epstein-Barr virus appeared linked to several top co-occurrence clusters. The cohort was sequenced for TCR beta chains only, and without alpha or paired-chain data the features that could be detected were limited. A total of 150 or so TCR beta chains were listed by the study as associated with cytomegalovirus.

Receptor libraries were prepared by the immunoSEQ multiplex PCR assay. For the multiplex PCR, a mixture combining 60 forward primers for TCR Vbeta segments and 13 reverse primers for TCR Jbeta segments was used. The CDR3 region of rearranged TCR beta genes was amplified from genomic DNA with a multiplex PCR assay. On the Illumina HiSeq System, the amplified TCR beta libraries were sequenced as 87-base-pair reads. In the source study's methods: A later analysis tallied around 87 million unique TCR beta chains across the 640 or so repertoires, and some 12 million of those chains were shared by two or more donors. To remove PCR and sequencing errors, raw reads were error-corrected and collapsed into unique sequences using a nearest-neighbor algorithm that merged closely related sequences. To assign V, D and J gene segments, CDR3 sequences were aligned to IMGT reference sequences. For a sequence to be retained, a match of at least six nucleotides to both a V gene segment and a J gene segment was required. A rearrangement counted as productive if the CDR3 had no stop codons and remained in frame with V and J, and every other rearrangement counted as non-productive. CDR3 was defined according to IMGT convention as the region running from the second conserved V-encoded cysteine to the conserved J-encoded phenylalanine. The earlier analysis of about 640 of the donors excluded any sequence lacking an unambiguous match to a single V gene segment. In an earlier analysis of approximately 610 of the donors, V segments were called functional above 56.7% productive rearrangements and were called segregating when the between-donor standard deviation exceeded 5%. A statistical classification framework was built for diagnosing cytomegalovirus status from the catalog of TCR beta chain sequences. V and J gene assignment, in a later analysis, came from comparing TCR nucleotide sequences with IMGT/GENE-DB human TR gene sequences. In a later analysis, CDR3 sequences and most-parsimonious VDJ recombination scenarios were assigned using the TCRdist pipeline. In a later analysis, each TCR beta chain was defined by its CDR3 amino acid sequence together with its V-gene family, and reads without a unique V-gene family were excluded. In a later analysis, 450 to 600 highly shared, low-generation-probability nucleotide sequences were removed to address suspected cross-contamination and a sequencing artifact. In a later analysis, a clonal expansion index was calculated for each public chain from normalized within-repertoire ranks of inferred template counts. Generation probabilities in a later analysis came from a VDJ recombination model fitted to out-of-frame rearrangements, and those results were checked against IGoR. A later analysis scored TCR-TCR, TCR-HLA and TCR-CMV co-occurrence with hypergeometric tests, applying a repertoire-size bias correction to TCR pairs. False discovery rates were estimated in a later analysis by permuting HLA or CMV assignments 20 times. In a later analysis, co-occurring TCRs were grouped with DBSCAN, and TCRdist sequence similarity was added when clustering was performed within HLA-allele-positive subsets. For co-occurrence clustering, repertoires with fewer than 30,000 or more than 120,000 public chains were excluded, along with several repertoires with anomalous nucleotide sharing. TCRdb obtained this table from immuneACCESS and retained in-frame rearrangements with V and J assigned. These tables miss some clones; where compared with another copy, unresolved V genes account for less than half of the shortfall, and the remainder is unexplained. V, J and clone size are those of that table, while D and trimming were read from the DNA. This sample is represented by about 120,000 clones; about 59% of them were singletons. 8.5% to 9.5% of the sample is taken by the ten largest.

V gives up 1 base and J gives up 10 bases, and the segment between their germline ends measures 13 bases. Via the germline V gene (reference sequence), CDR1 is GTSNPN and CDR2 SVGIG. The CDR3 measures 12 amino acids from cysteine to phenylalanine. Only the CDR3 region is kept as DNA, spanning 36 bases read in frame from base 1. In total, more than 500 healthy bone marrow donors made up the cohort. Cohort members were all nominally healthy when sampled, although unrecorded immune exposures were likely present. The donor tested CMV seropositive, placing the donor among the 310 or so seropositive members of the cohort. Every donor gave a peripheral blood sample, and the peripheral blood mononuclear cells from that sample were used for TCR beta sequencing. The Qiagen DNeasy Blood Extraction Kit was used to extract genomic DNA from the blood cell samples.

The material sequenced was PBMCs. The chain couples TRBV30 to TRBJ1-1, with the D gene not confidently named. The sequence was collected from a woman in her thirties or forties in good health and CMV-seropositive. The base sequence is TGTGCCTGGAGTGCCCCCGGGAGAACAGCTTTCTTT. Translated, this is CAWSAPGRTAFF.